A single sample gave rise to the 29 T cell receptor beta chains below, sequenced in a study of Graves' ophthalmopathy and Graves' hyperthyroidism. CDR3 regions of TCR beta were amplified from RNA transcripts. First-round RT-PCR relied on HTBI primers, and a second-round multiplex PCR came next. TCRdb re-analysed the multiplex PCR reads in MiXCR, keeping a single row per CDR3 protein. The repertoire consists of a few hundred thousand distinct CDR3 sequences, with about a sixth occurring once and the leading ten covering about 2.4%. Sequencing was carried out using peripheral blood. The receptors stem from an adult woman with stable Graves' hyperthyroidism.

This clonotype was seen a handful of times. This chain links TRBV18 with TRBJ2-7; possibly TRBD2 for D (5 bases). The CDR3 is made up of 19 amino acids. Trimming stripped 6 bases from V and 5 bases from J, with 32 bases between. Germline V gene lookup returns CDR1 KGHSH and CDR2 LQKENI. In DNA, the CDR3 is TGTGCCAGCTCCACCCGCGGGTCCGTTTGGATACCCGCGAAAGACGAGCAGTACTTC. Translation: CASSTRGSVWIPAKDEQYF.

This clonotype was seen only a few times. The chain uses TRBV20-1 and TRBJ2-5; TRBD2 matches at 9 bases. Germline V gene lookup returns CDR1 DFQATT and CDR2 SNEGSKA (reference sequence). The V segment lost 5 bases and the J segment 4 bases; nucleotides outside the gene matches: 8. This CDR3 spans 14 amino acids. CDR3 sequence: CSARAGGAAETQYF. The CDR3 DNA reads TGCAGTGCTCGTGCGGGGGGGGCCGCAGAGACCCAGTACTTC.

This chain joins TRBV6-2 or TRBV6-3 and TRBJ1-2; D is undetermined. V was cut by 5 bases and J by 2 bases, with 9 bases left in between. CDR1 and CDR2 from the germline V gene are MNHEY and SVGEGT. This CDR3 comprises 13 residues. Here the CDR3 reads CASSPRTNYGYTF. CDR3 in DNA: TGTGCCAGCAGTCCCAGGACCAACTATGGCTACACCTTC.

The chain links TRBV7-9 to TRBJ1-2; TRBD1 aligns across 7 bases. Germline CDR1 SEHNR, CDR2 FQNEAQ (reference sequence). V lost 0 bases, J lost 8 bases, and 9 bases stayed unmatched. The CDR3 contains 15 residues. The CDR3 DNA reads TGTGCCAGCAGCTTAGCGGGACAGAGAGGAGGAGGCTACACCTTC. Translated, it gives CASSLAGQRGGGYTF.

This clonotype was detected many times. The J gene is TRBJ2-2, the V gene TRBV7-2; 8 bases are shared with TRBD1. CDR1 SGHTA and CDR2 FQGNSA come from the germline V gene. The ends lost 5 bases at V and 4 bases at J; junction bases unmatched: 9. The CDR3 consists of 16 residues. DNA for the CDR3: TGTGCCAGCAGCCGAGGGACAGGAAGTCCCACCGGGGAGCTGTTTTTT. Its protein is CASSRGTGSPTGELFF.

This clonotype was found many times. J is TRBJ1-5 and V is TRBV28; D remains unclear. Trimming stripped 1 base from V and 0 bases from J, with 19 bases between. The CDR3 contains 19 residues. Germline V CDR1 and CDR2: MDHEN, SYDVKM. In DNA, the CDR3 is TGTGCCAGCAGTTTATCCAGATCCGACACGACGGGTAGCAATCAGCCCCAGCATTTT. Encoded protein: CASSLSRSDTTGSNQPQHF.

This clonotype was detected ten times or more. V gene TRBV6-1 combines with J gene TRBJ1-1; 7 bases fit TRBD1. V shed 7 bases and J 10 bases; nucleotides not matched to a gene: 6. Germline CDR1 and CDR2: MNHNS and SASEGT. This CDR3 spans 11 amino acids. CDR3 amino acids: CASTQGLRAFF. For the CDR3, the DNA is TGTGCCAGCACACAGGGGCTTAGAGCTTTCTTT.

This clonotype occurred many times. The rearrangement uses TRBV12-3 or TRBV12-4 and TRBJ2-7, with 9 bases lining up with TRBD1. There are 14 residues in the CDR3. The V gene end was trimmed by 1 base and the J gene end by 4 bases; junction bases not matched to a gene: 2. CDR3 region: CASSLGTGEYEQYF. The CDR3, as DNA: TGTGCCAGCAGTTTAGGGACAGGGGAGTACGAGCAGTACTTC.

The sample holds many counts of this clonotype. In DNA, the CDR3 is TGTGCCAGCAGTTTTCTCCTGGACAGGGGAAAAATTATGAACACTGAAGCTTTCTTT. Protein: CASSFLLDRGKIMNTEAFF. V usage is TRBV28 and J usage is TRBJ1-1, with 9 bases aligning to TRBD1. The CDR3 is made up of 19 amino acids. The junction had 14 bases not matched to a gene; V was cut back by 3 bases and J by 0 bases. CDR1 is MDHEN, CDR2 SYDVKM, per germline.

This clonotype was recorded a few times. The V gene is TRBV27, the J gene TRBJ2-7; 13 bases map to TRBD2. The ends lost 2 bases at V and 6 bases at J; junction bases unmatched: 4. The CDR3 has 15 amino acids. CDR1 is MNHEY and CDR2 is SMNVEV in the germline V gene (reference sequence). The CDR3 DNA follows: TGTGCCAGCAGTTTAGGACTAGCGGGAGCCCGCGAGCAGTACTTC. This codes for CASSLGLAGAREQYF.

The CDR3 spells CSARAGVGRTEAFF. The DNA of the CDR3 is TGCAGTGCTAGGGCAGGGGTTGGGAGAACTGAAGCTTTCTTT. This chain connects TRBV20-1 to TRBJ1-1, with TRBD1 as a possible D gene (6 bases). V lost 3 bases and J 5 bases, leaving 16 bases between the germline ends. Germline lookup yields CDR1 DFQATT and CDR2 SNEGSKA (reference sequence). The CDR3 sequence is 14 residues long.

The rearrangement joins TRBV4-3 to TRBJ1-5; 7 positions match TRBD1. Trimming at V came to 0 bases and at J to 6 bases, leaving 5 bases not matched to a gene. Germline-derived CDR1 and CDR2 are LGHNA and YSLEER. The CDR3 runs to 15 residues. The CDR3 sequence: CASSQETTGTQPQHF. Here the CDR3 DNA reads TGCGCCAGCAGCCAAGAGACGACAGGGACTCAGCCCCAGCATTTT.

This clonotype was seen many times. The CDR3 sequence is CASSESSGSYEQYF. The CDR3 nucleotides read TGCGCCAGCAGTGAGTCCAGCGGGAGCTACGAGCAGTACTTC. The chain couples TRBV10-1 to TRBJ2-7, with 8 bases aligning to TRBD2. V trimming: 0 bases; J trimming: 3 bases; junction bases outside the gene matches: 1. Germline V gene data show CDR1 as WNHNN and CDR2 as SYGVQD (reference sequence). CDR3 length: 14 residues.

At least ten counts were recorded for this clonotype. V and J are TRBV7-9 and TRBJ2-2; D gene uncertain. V was trimmed by 5 bases and J by 3 bases, leaving 13 bases between them. The CDR3 is made up of 15 amino acids. Germline values: CDR1 SEHNR, CDR2 FQNEAQ (reference sequence). CDR3 sequence reads: CASSRTGEHTGELFF. CDR3 bases: TGTGCCAGCAGCCGGACCGGTGAACACACCGGGGAGCTGTTTTTT.

This clonotype has at least ten counts. The rearrangement uses TRBV7-8 and TRBJ1-1, with D hard to call. Germline V gives CDR1 SGHVS, CDR2 FQNEAQ. The germline V and J ends were trimmed by 1 base and 0 bases, with 12 bases remaining between them. There are 16 residues in the CDR3. The chain's CDR3 is CASSLVSGRLNTEAFF. CDR3 coding DNA: TGTGCCAGCAGCTTAGTCTCAGGCAGACTGAACACTGAAGCTTTCTTT.

The sample holds many counts of this clonotype. V and J are TRBV6-2 or TRBV6-3 and TRBJ2-2; 8 bases are shared with TRBD1. The V and J ends lost 2 bases and 4 bases, in that order; junction bases with no gene match: 12. The length of the CDR3 is 18 residues. Germline CDR1 reads MNHEY; CDR2 reads SVGEGT. The CDR3 here is CASSYPQTGDLITGELFF. DNA of the CDR3: TGTGCCAGCAGTTACCCCCAGACAGGGGATTTGATCACCGGGGAGCTGTTTTTT.

Many counts were recorded for this clonotype. This chain joins TRBV18 and TRBJ1-1; D is undetermined. V dropped 4 bases and J dropped 0 bases, with 9 bases sitting between them. The V gene's germline CDR1 is KGHSH and CDR2 LQKENI. The CDR3 has 14 amino acids. The CDR3 DNA follows: TGTGCCAGCTCACTTGTATCCATGAACACTGAAGCTTTCTTT. The encoded protein is CASSLVSMNTEAFF.

This clonotype was recorded at least ten times. The rearrangement links TRBV7-8 to TRBJ1-6; D is unclear. V lost 0 bases and J lost 2, with 14 bases in between. The germline V gene has CDR1 SGHVS and CDR2 FQNEAQ. This CDR3 has 18 amino acids. The CDR3 nucleotides read TGTGCCAGCAGCTTAGCAGTGTGGTGGGCGGCCTATAATTCACCCCTCCACTTT. It specifies CASSLAVWWAAYNSPLHF.

This clonotype was observed a few times. V and J are TRBV20-1 and TRBJ2-7; D is ambiguous. This CDR3 spans 11 amino acids. Trimming cost V 6 bases and J 7 bases, with 13 bases left between them. Germline CDR1 reads DFQATT; CDR2 reads SNEGSKA (reference sequence). The CDR3 reads CSAGRVGEQYF. As DNA, the CDR3 is TGCAGTGCCGGACGTGTCGGGGAGCAGTACTTC.

This clonotype was picked up many times. The chain couples TRBV9 to TRBJ2-4, with D possibly called TRBD1 or TRBD2 (5 bases each). CDR1 SGDLS and CDR2 YYNGEE come from the germline V gene. V lost 4 bases and J 0 bases, leaving 14 bases between the germline ends. The CDR3 totals 16 residues. CDR3 DNA sequence: TGTGCCAGCAGCCCCGGGGCCGATGTAGCCAAAAACATTCAGTACTTC. Its translation: CASSPGADVAKNIQYF.

This clonotype came up many times. V usage is TRBV28 and J usage is TRBJ1-5; no clear D gene. V was pared by 8 bases and J by 5 bases, with 22 bases between. There are 16 residues in the CDR3. The germline V gene encodes CDR1 MDHEN and CDR2 SYDVKM. CDR3 loop: CASSDGVGGVHQPQHF. The CDR3 DNA sequence: TGTGCCAGCTCAGACGGGGTTGGCGGGGTGCATCAGCCCCAGCATTTT.

This clonotype was picked up many times. The J gene is TRBJ2-7, the V gene TRBV7-2; 8 nucleotides line up with TRBD2. Per the germline V gene, CDR1 is SGHTA and CDR2 is FQGNSA. Trimming cost V 5 bases and J 5 bases; bases outside gene matches: 11. The CDR3 loop spans 15 amino acids. CDR3 DNA: TGTGCCAGCAGCCCTCTTTCTAGCGGGCTAGACGAGCAGTACTTC. It yields the protein CASSPLSSGLDEQYF.

The gene calls are TRBV7-3 and TRBJ2-2; a weak D match, TRBD2 (6 bases). With 4 bases removed from V and 7 bases from J, the gap between germline ends came to 22 bases. The CDR3 has 17 amino acids. Germline V gives CDR1 SGHTA, CDR2 FQGTGA. CDR3 in DNA: TGTGCCAGCAGCTCTACCGGGGGACTCGGTAATGGCGGGGAGCTGTTTTTT. This translates into CASSSTGGLGNGGELFF.

This clonotype has a count of ten or more. Written as DNA, the CDR3 is TGCGCCAGCAGCTTGGTCGGGGGCGCGGGGAACACTGAAGCTTTCTTT. This sequence encodes CASSLVGGAGNTEAFF. This chain uses TRBV5-1 with TRBJ1-1, with a weak D call TRBD1 (6 bases). The CDR3 consists of 16 residues. Germline loops: CDR1 SGHRS, CDR2 YFSETQ. V lost 0 bases, J lost 1 base, and 13 bases lay in between.

The sample holds many counts of this clonotype. The J gene is TRBJ1-5, the V gene TRBV19; 11 nucleotides match TRBD1. Unmatched junction bases numbered 5, after V lost 7 bases and J lost 3 bases. Per the germline V gene, CDR1 is LNHDA and CDR2 is SQIVND (reference sequence). The CDR3 is 15 residues long. The CDR3 DNA follows: TGTGCCAGTACCCTGGGACAGGGGGTCAATCAGCCCCAGCATTTT. Protein: CASTLGQGVNQPQHF.

This clonotype was seen repeatedly, ten times or more. The chain carries TRBV20-1 and TRBJ2-2; the match to TRBD1 covers 8 bases. CDR1 DFQATT and CDR2 SNEGSKA come from the germline V gene (reference sequence). The CDR3 extends over 14 amino acids. J lost 3 bases, V lost 6 bases, and 6 bases had no gene match. CDR3 protein: CSAFQGADTGELFF. The CDR3 nucleotides are TGCAGTGCGTTTCAGGGGGCGGACACCGGGGAGCTGTTTTTT.

This clonotype was seen repeatedly, ten times or more. The V and J genes are TRBV6-2 or TRBV6-3 and TRBJ2-2; 8 bases line up with TRBD2. CDR1 MNHEY and CDR2 SVGEGT come from the germline V gene. The CDR3 consists of 16 residues. Trimming cost V 4 bases and J 4 bases; bases outside gene matches: 8. CDR3 coding DNA: TGTGCCAGCAGTTCTGCTATCGGGGGGGCCACCGGGGAGCTGTTTTTT. Translating it yields CASSSAIGGATGELFF.

This clonotype has a count of ten or more. V gene TRBV4-1 combines with J gene TRBJ2-7; the D call may be TRBD1 or TRBD2 (5 bases each). CDR3 length: 15 residues. V was cut by 3 bases and J by 2 bases, with 14 bases left in between. CDR1 is MGHRA, CDR2 YSYEKL, per germline. DNA of the CDR3: TGCGCCAGCAGCCACCCGGGGCGTCGAACCTACGAGCAGTACTTC. Translating it yields CASSHPGRRTYEQYF.

The table lists this clonotype with many counts. The chain has TRBV5-1 and TRBJ1-6, with D possibly TRBD1 on 5 matching bases. V was trimmed by 4 bases and J by 7 bases, leaving 12 bases between them. Germline CDR1 reads SGHRS; CDR2 reads YFSETQ. This CDR3 spans 14 amino acids. CDR3 nucleotides: TGCGCCAGCAGCCTGGGACGGGAAAATTCACCCCTCCACTTT. Its protein product is CASSLGRENSPLHF.